These T cell receptor beta chains were read from a single sample in a study of T-cell reconstitution after alpha-beta-depleted transplantation in children. TCRdb independently ran MiXCR on the PCR reads; one entry per CDR3 protein. The sample includes roughly 500,000 distinct CDR3 sequences, 32% seen only once; the top ten take 2.4%. Sequences were derived from PBMCs from the stem cell graft donor, sampled from the stem cell graft. These receptors came from a human donor who donated a stem cell graft to a child with aplastic anemia. Each CDR3 is given with its conserved first and last residue. The D gene is left open where the match is weak. Only part of the rows carry a size: once, few, many, or a class if the clone is expanded.

TRBD1,TRBJ2-4,TRBV18,few,CASSLRQGQDIQYF,TGTGCCAGCTCACTACGACAGGGACAGGACATTCAGTACTTC
TRBD1,TRBJ2-7,TRBV29-1,few,CSVTGTATYEQYF,TGCAGCGTTACCGGGACAGCTACCTACGAGCAGTACTTC
NA,TRBJ2-7,TRBV29-1,NA,CSGRTGAYEQYF,TGCAGCGGGAGAACAGGAGCCTACGAGCAGTACTTC
NA,TRBJ1-2,TRBV5-1,NA,CASSLVGGNGYGYTF,TGCGCCAGCAGCTTGGTCGGGGGGAATGGCTATGGCTACACCTTC
NA,TRBJ1-1,TRBV29-1,NA,CSVEERGMNTEAFF,TGCAGCGTTGAAGAGCGGGGGATGAACACTGAAGCTTTCTTT
NA,TRBJ1-1,TRBV12-3/TRBV12-4,few,CASSSQGGNTEAFF,TGTGCCAGCAGTTCCCAAGGGGGAAACACTGAAGCTTTCTTT
NA,TRBJ2-5,TRBV6-2/TRBV6-3,NA,CASSYSIGLPETQYF,TGTGCCAGCAGTTACTCGATCGGGTTACCAGAGACCCAGTACTTC
NA,TRBJ2-1,TRBV6-4,few,CASSDRPTPGFYNEQFF,TGTGCCAGCAGTGACCGGCCTACCCCGGGATTTTACAATGAGCAGTTCTTC
TRBD2,TRBJ2-1,TRBV12-3/TRBV12-4,few,CASSLPGTSLNEQFF,TGTGCCAGCAGTTTACCCGGGACTAGCTTGAATGAGCAGTTCTTC
NA,TRBJ1-1,TRBV25-1,few,CASSEYGTTSEAFF,TGTGCCAGCAGTGAATATGGGACAACCTCTGAAGCTTTCTTT
TRBD1,TRBJ1-4,TRBV4-3,NA,CASSGGTGGEKLFF,TGCGCCAGCAGCGGGGGGACAGGGGGTGAAAAACTGTTTTTT
TRBD1,TRBJ2-7,TRBV27,NA,CASSDPGTVPYEQYF,TGTGCCAGCAGCGACCCCGGGACAGTCCCCTACGAGCAGTACTTC
NA,TRBJ2-1,TRBV7-8,few,CASSPGQGNEQFF,TGTGCCAGCAGCCCAGGCCAGGGAAATGAGCAGTTCTTC